This TCR beta chain was sequenced for a study of blood T cell repertoires in COVID-19. Looking at the study overall: Some COVID-19 samples were acute and others convalescent; all came from the United States, Italy and Spain. Sources were T cells, B-cell-depleted T cells, or PBMCs; the material itself was cDNA or gDNA.

While infection was still active, Seattle patients were enrolled and then followed longitudinally. The data were produced by immunoSEQ multiplex PCR, yet TCRdb's version contains in-frame clones alone and is incomplete. The data contain about 130,000 clones, 85% to 90% of them seen just once; the ten biggest clones take up approximately 4.3%. From germline, CDR1 is SGHTA and CDR2 FQGNSA. The V gene lost 2 bases and the J gene lost 3 bases, with 8 bases spanning the gap. There are 14 residues in the CDR3. This sequence was found in a man aged 60 to 75 with COVID-19, enrolled during active disease. This chain links TRBV7-2 with TRBJ1-3; D unresolved. The sequenced sample was peripheral blood. DNA for the CDR3: TGTGCCAGCAGCTTATACCGGGGTGGAAACACCATATATTTT. Amino acids: CASSLYRGGNTIYF. Full variable domain (missing parts from reference TRBV7-2 and TRBJ1-3): GAGVSQSPSNKVTEKGKDVELRCDPISGHTALYWYRQSLGQGLEFLIYFQGNSAPDKSGLPSDRFSAERTGGSVSTLTIQRTQQEDSAVYLCASSLYRGGNTIYFGEGSWLTVV.